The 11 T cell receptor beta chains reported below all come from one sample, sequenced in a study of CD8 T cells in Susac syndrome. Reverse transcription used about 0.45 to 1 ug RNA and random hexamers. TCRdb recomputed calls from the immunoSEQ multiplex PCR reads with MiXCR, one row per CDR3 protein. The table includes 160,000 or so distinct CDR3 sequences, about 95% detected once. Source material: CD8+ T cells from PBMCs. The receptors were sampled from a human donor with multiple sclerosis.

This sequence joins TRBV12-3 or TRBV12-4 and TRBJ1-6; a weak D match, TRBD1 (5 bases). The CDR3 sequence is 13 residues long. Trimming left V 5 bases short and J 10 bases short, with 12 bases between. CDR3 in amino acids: CASSPGGKSPLHF. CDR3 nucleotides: TGTGCCAGCAGTCCGGGGGGGAAATCACCCCTCCACTTT.

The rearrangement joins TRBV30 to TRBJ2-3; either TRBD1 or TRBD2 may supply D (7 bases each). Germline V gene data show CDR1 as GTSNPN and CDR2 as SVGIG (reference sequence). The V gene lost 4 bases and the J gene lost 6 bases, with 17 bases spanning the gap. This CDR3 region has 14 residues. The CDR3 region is CAWNAGTAGDTQYF. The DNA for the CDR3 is TGTGCCTGGAACGCTGGGACAGCGGGGGATACGCAGTATTTT.

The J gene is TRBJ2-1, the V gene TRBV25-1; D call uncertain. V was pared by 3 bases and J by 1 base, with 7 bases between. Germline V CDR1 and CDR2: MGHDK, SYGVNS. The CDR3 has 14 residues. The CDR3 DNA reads TGTGCCAGCAGTGACGTAGGGTCCTACAATGAGCAGTTCTTC. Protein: CASSDVGSYNEQFF.

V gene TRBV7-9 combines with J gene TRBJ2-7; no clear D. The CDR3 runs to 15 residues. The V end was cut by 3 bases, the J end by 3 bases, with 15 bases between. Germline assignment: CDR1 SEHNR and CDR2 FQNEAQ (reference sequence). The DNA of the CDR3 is TGTGCCAGCAGCTTTCGTCAGCTCCTTTTCTACGAGCAGTACGTC. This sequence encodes CASSFRQLLFYEQYV.

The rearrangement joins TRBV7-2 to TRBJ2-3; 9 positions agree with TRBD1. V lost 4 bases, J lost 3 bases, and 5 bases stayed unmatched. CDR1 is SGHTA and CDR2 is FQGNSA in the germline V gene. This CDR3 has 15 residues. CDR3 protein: CASSSTGGWTDTQYF. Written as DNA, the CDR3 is TGTGCCAGCAGCTCCACAGGGGGCTGGACAGATACGCAGTATTTT.

The CDR3 sequence is CSVASGDNEQFF. Written as DNA, the CDR3 is TGCAGCGTTGCCTCTGGGGACAATGAGCAGTTCTTC. V is TRBV29-1 and J is TRBJ2-1; D unresolved. Looked up from germline, CDR1 is SQVTM and CDR2 is ANQGSEA. This CDR3 spans 12 amino acids. V dropped 4 bases and J dropped 5 bases, with 9 bases sitting between them.

CDR3 nucleotides: TGCAGCGTTGAGGGACAGGGGGCAGGGTATGGCTACACCTTC. Amino acid sequence: CSVEGQGAGYGYTF. The chain is built from TRBV29-1 and TRBJ1-2, with 12 bases fitting TRBD1. V gave up 3 bases and J gave up 5 bases; unmatched junction bases: 4. This CDR3 has 14 residues. Germline CDR1 reads SQVTM; CDR2 reads ANQGSEA.

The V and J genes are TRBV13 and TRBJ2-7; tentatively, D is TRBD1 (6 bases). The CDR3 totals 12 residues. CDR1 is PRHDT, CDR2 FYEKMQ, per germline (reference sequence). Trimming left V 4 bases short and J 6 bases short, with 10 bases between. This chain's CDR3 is CASSSQGREQYF. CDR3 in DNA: TGTGCCAGCAGCTCACAGGGTCGCGAGCAGTACTTC. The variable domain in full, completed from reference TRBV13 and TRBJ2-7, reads AAGVIQSPRHLIKEKRETATLKCYPIPRHDTVYWYQQGPGQDPQFLISFYEKMQSDKGSIPDRFSAQQFSDYHSELNMSSLELGDSALYFCASSSQGREQYFGPGTRLTVT.

CDR3 nucleotides: TGTGCCAGCATGGAGCGGGTGCAGACGGAGACCCAGTACTTC. This sequence encodes CASMERVQTETQYF. This rearrangement joins TRBV3-1 to TRBJ2-5; D is possibly TRBD2 (6 bases). The CDR3 sequence is 14 residues long. V gave up 7 bases and J gave up 5 bases, with 17 bases separating them. Germline loops: CDR1 LGHDT, CDR2 YNNKEL (reference sequence).

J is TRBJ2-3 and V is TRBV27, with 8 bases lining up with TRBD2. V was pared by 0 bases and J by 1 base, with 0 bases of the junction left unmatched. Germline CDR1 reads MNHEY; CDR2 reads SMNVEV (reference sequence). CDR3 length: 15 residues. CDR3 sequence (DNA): TGTGCCAGCAGTTTATCGCGGGGGGGCACAGATACGCAGTATTTT. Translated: CASSLSRGGTDTQYF.

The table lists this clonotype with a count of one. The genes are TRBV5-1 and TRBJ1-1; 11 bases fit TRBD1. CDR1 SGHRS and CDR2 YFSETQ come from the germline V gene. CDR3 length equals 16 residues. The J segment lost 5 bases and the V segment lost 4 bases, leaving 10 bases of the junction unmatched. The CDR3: CASSTGWGQGGTEAFF. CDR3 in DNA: TGCGCCAGCAGCACCGGGTGGGGACAGGGGGGAACTGAAGCTTTCTTT.